The clone carrying this T cell receptor beta chain was counted ten times or more. Its antigen is unknown. This sample is drawn from a study of T cells in Graves' hyperthyroidism and ophthalmopathy. About the research overall: Before treatment of any kind, peripheral blood was taken at initial diagnosis. Study-level results: Before onset, by a median of about six months, the model predicted ophthalmopathy. Clonotypes that were expanded in thyroid above 0.001 mostly appeared in blood too.

The CDR3 contains 15 residues. V shed 3 bases, J shed 0 bases, and the junction held 6 bases outside the gene matches. The germline V gene encodes CDR1 DFQATT and CDR2 SNEGSKA (reference sequence). Drawn at first hyperthyroidism diagnosis, the blood sample preceded any ophthalmopathy symptoms. Amplification of TCR beta CDR3 regions used RNA as the template. The HTBI primer set served for first-round RT-PCR of the TCR CDR3. From the multiplex PCR reads, TCRdb called clonotypes with MiXCR, one entry per CDR3 protein. The repertoire holds around 300,000 distinct CDR3 sequences, with 13% to 15% as singletons.

Sequenced: blood. The receptor's source is a woman in her forties or fifties with Graves' hyperthyroidism that later progressed to Graves' ophthalmopathy. The J gene is TRBJ2-7, the V gene TRBV20-1, with 9 bases matching TRBD1. The CDR3, as DNA: TGCAGTGCTAGCGGGGGACAGGGAAACTCCTACGAGCAGTACTTC. Protein sequence: CSASGGQGNSYEQYF.